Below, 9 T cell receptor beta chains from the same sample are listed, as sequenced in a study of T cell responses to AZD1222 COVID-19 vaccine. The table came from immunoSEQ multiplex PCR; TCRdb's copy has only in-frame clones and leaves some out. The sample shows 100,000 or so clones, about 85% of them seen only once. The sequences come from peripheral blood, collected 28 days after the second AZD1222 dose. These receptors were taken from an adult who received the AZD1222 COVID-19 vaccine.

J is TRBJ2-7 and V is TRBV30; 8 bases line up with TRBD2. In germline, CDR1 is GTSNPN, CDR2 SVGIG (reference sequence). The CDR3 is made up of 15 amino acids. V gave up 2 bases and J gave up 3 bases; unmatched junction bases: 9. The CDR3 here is CAWSPFREGRYEQYF. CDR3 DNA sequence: TGTGCCTGGAGTCCCTTCCGGGAGGGTCGCTACGAGCAGTACTTC.

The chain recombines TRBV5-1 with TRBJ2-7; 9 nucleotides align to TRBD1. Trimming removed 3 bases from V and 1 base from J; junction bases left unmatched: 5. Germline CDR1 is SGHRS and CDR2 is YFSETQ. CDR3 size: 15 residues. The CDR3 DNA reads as TGCGCCAGCAGCTCAGCAGGACAGGGGTCCTACGAGCAGTACTTC. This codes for CASSSAGQGSYEQYF.

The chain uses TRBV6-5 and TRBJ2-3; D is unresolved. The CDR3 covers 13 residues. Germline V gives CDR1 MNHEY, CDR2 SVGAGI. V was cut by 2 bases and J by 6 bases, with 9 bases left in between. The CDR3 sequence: CASSYSSRDTQYF. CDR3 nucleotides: TGTGCCAGCAGTTACAGTTCTAGGGATACGCAGTATTTT.

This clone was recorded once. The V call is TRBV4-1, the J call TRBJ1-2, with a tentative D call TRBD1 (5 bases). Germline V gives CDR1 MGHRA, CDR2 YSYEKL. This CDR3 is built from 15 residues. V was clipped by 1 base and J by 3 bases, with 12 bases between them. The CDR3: CASSQVTQADYGYTF. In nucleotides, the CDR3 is TGCGCCAGCAGCCAAGTTACACAGGCCGACTATGGCTACACCTTC.

For the CDR3, the DNA is TGTGCCAGCTCACCCCCGGGACAGGATAGGTTCTATGGCTACACCTTC. It codes for CASSPPGQDRFYGYTF. The chain is built from TRBV18 and TRBJ1-2, with 8 positions matching TRBD1. The CDR3 totals 16 residues. Looked up from germline, CDR1 is KGHSH and CDR2 is LQKENI. The ends lost 3 bases at V and 4 bases at J; junction bases unmatched: 10. Together with reference TRBV18 and TRBJ1-2, the CDR3 gives the full variable domain: NAGVMQNPRHLVRRRGQEARLRCSPMKGHSHVYWYRQLPEEGLKFMVYLQKENIIDESGMPKERFSAEFPKEGPSILRIQQVVRGDSAAYFCASSPPGQDRFYGYTFGSGTRLTVV.

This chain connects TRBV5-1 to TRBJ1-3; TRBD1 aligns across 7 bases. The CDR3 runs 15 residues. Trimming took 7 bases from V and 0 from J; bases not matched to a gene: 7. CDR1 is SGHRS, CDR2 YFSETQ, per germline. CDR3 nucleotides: TGCGCCAGCCGCTCCGACAGGGCCTCTGGAAACACCATATATTTT. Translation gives CASRSDRASGNTIYF. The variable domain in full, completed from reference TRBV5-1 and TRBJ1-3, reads KAGVTQTPRYLIKTRGQQVTLSCSPISGHRSVSWYQQTPGQGLQFLFEYFSETQRNKGNFPGRFSGRQFSNSRSEMNVSTLELGDSALYLCASRSDRASGNTIYFGEGSWLTVV.

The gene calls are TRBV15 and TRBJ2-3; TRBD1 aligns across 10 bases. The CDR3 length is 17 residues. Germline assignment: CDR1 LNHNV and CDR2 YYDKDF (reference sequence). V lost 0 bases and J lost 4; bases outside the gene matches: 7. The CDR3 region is CATSREGTGVLADTQYF. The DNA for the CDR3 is TGTGCCACCAGCAGAGAGGGGACAGGGGTTCTCGCAGATACGCAGTATTTT. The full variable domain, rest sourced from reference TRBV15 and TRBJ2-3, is DAMVIQNPRYQVTQFGKPVTLSCSQTLNHNVMYWYQQKSSQAPKLLFHYYDKDFNNEADTPDNFQSRRPNTSFCFLDIRSPGLGDTAMYLCATSREGTGVLADTQYFGPGTRLTVL.

The CDR3 reads CASSQNRGRVNIQYF. For the CDR3, the DNA is TGTGCCAGCAGTCAAAACAGGGGAAGAGTAAACATTCAGTACTTC. This sequence joins TRBV28 and TRBJ2-4; 7 bases match TRBD1. J gave up 6 bases and V 5 bases, and 10 bases lay outside the gene matches. CDR1 is MDHEN and CDR2 is SYDVKM in the germline V gene. CDR3 length equals 15 residues.

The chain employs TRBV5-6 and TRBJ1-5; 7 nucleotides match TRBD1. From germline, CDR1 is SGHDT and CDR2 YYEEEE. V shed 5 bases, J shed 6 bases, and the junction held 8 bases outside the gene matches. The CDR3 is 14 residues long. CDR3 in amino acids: CASSRDRVFQPQHF. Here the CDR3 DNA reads TGTGCCAGCAGTCGGGACAGAGTTTTTCAGCCCCAGCATTTT.